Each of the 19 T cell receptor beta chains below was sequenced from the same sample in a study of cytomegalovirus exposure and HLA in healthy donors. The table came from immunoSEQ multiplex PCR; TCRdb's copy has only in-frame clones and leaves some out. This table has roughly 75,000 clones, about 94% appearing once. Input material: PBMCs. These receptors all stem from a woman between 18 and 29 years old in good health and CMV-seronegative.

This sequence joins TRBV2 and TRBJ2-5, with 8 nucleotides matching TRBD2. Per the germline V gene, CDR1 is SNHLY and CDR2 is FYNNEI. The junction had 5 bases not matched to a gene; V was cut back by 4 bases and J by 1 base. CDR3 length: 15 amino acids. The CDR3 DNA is TGTGCCAGCAGTGCCCAGACTAGCGCCCAAGAGACCCAGTACTTC. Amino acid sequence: CASSAQTSAQETQYF.

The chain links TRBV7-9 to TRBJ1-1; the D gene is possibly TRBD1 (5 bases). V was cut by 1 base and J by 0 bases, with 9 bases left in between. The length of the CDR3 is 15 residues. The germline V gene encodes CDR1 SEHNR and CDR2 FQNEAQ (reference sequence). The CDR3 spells CASSLVPGMNTEAFF. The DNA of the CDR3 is TGTGCCAGCAGCTTAGTCCCAGGGATGAACACTGAAGCTTTCTTT.

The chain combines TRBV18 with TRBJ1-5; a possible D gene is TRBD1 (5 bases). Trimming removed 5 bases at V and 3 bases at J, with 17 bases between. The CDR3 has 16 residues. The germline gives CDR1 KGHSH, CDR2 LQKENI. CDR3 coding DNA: TGTGCCAGCTCAGGGCAGGGCCAGGTTTCCAATCAGCCCCAGCATTTT. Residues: CASSGQGQVSNQPQHF.

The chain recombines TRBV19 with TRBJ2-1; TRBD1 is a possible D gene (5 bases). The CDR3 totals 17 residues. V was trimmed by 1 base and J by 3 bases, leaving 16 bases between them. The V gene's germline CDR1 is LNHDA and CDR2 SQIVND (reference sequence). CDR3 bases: TGTGCCAGTAGTATAGTCGCCTCAGGGTCGCTCTACAATGAGCAGTTCTTC. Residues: CASSIVASGSLYNEQFF. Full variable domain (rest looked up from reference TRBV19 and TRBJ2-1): DGGITQSPKYLFRKEGQNVTLSCEQNLNHDAMYWYRQDPGQGLRLIYYSQIVNDFQKGDIAEGYSVSREKKESFPLTVTSAQKNPTAFYLCASSIVASGSLYNEQFFGPGTRLTVL.

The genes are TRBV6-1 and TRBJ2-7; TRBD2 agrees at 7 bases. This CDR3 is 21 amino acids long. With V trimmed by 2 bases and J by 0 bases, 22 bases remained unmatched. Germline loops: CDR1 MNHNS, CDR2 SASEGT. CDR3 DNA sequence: TGTGCCAGCAGTGAAAAGGGTCCCCTAGCGGCCCCAACCCACAACTCCTACGAGCAGTACTTC. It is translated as CASSEKGPLAAPTHNSYEQYF.

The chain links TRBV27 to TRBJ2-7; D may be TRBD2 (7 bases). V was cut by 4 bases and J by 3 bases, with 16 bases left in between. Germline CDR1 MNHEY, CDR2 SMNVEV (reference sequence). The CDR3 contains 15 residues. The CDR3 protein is CASSYGGGSYYEQYF. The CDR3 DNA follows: TGTGCCAGCAGTTATGGCGGGGGCTCCTACTACGAGCAGTACTTC.

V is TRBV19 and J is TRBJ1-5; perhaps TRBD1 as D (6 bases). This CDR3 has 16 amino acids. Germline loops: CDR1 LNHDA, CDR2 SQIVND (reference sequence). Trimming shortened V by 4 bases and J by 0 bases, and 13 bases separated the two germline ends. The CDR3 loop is CASSTQGLSSNQPQHF. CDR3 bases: TGTGCCAGTAGTACACAGGGTCTCTCTAGCAATCAGCCCCAGCATTTT.

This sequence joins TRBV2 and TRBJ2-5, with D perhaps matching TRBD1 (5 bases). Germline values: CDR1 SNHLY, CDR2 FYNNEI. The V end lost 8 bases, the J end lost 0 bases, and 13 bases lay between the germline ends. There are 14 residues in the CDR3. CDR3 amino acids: CASLQESYQETQYF. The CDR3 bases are TGTGCCAGCTTACAGGAGTCGTACCAAGAGACCCAGTACTTC.

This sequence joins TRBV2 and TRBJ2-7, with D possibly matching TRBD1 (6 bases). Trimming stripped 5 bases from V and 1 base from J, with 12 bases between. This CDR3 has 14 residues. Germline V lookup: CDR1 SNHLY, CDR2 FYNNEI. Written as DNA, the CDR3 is TGTGCCAGCAGTATCAGGGGTCAGTCCTACGAGCAGTACTTC. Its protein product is CASSIRGQSYEQYF. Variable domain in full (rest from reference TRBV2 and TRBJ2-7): EPEVTQTPSHQVTQMGQEVILRCVPISNHLYFYWYRQILGQKVEFLVSFYNNEISEKSEIFDDQFSVERPDGSNFTLKIRSTKLEDSAMYFCASSIRGQSYEQYFGPGTRLTVT.

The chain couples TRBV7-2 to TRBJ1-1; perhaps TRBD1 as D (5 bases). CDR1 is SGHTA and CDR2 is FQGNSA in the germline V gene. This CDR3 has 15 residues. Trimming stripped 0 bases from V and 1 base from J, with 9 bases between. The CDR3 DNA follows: TGTGCCAGCAGCTTAGCGGGGCCGGCGAACACTGAAGCTTTCTTT. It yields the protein CASSLAGPANTEAFF.

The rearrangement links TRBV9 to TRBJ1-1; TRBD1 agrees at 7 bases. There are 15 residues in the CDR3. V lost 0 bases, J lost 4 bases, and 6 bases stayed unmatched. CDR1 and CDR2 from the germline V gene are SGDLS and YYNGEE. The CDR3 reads CASSVGDRDSTEAFF. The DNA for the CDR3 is TGTGCCAGCAGCGTAGGGGACAGAGACAGCACTGAAGCTTTCTTT.

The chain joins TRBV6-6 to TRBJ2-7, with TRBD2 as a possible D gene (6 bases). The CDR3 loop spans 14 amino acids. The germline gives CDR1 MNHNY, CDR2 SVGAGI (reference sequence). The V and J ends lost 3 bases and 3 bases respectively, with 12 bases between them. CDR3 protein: CASSYAQEGYEQYF. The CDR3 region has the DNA TGTGCCAGCAGTTATGCGCAGGAGGGCTACGAGCAGTACTTC.

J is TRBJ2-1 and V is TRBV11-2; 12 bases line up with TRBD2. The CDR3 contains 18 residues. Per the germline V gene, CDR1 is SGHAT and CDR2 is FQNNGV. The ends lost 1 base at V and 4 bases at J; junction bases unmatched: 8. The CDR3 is CASSLGDLAGGRYNEQFF. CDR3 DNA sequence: TGTGCCAGCAGCTTAGGGGATCTAGCGGGAGGGCGTTACAATGAGCAGTTCTTC.

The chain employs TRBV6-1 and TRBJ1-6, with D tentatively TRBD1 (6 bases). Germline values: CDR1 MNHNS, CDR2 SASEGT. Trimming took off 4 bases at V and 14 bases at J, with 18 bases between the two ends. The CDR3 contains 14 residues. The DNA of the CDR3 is TGTGCCAGCAGTGCAGGGGTTCTGCTATGGGCCCTCCACTTT. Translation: CASSAGVLLWALHF.

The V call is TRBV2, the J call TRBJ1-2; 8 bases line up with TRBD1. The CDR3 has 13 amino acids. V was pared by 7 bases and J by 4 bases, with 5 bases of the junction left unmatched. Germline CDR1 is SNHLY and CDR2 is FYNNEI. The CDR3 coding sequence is TGTGCCAGCACCCAGGGGGCAGGCTATGGCTACACCTTC. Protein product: CASTQGAGYGYTF.

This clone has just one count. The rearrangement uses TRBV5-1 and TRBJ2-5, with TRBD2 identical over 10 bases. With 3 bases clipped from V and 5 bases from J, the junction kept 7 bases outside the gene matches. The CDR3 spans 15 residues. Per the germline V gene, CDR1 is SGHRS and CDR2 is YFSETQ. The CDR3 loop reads CASSWSSGSGETQYF. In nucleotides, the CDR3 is TGCGCCAGCAGCTGGTCTAGCGGGAGTGGGGAGACCCAGTACTTC.

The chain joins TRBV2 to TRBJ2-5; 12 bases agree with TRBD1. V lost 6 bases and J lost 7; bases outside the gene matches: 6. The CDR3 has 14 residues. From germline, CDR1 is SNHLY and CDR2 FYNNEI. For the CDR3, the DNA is TGTGCCAGCAGCGGGACAGGGGGCGGCGGGACCCAGTACTTC. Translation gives CASSGTGGGGTQYF.

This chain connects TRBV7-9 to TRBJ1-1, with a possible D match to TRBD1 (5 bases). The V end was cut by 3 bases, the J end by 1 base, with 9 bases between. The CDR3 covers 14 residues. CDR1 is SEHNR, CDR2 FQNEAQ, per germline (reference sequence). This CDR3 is CASSFPQGNTEAFF. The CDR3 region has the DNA TGTGCCAGCAGCTTCCCCCAGGGGAACACTGAAGCTTTCTTT.

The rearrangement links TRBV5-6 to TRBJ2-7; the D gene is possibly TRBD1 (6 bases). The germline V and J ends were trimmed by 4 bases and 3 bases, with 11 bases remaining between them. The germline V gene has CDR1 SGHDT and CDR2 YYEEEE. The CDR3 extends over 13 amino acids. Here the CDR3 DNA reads TGTGCCAGCAGCGATCGGGACAACTACGAGCAGTACTTC. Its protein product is CASSDRDNYEQYF.